This TCR beta chain was sequenced during a study of control samples from healthy donors and cancer patients (dated by TCRdb to 2018 to 2020). Libraries were prepared through the immunoSEQ multiplex PCR assay. TCRdb re-hosts the immuneACCESS table, in-frame sequences only. Its copies lack some clones; in the studies checked, an unresolved V gene accounts for under half of them, and the cause for the rest is not known. The sample includes about 98,000 clones, with over 60% observed a single time. The ten most abundant clones make up roughly a tenth of the sample. Remarks on this clone: The clone's antigen remains unknown. It has no much larger one-base neighbor in the sample; base qualities were not kept.

The CDR3 has 18 amino acids, counting the end cysteine and phenylalanine. The retained sequence is limited to the CDR3, 54 bases, with the frame set at the first base. V lost 2 bases and J lost 6 bases, and the count of bases not matched to a germline gene is 18. The germline V gene gives CDR1 as MGHRA and CDR2 as YSYEKL. Sequenced material: blood. This clonotype was obtained from a woman between 25 and 40 years old in good health. This chain is built from TRBV4-1 and TRBJ1-1; the junction holds 7 bases that match TRBD1. The CDR3 sequence is CASSQMPTGDPAKAEAFF. The DNA sequence is TGCGCCAGCAGCCAAATGCCCACAGGGGATCCCGCTAAGGCTGAAGCTTTCTTT.